The 29 T cell receptor beta chains listed next were all sequenced from one sample in a study of cytomegalovirus exposure and HLA in healthy donors. PCR amplification relied on 60 Vbeta primers (plus 13 Jbeta primers). Sequenced by immunoSEQ multiplex PCR; TCRdb stores in-frame clones only, minus some. The sample has around 100,000 clones; 81% are singletons. The sequencing sample was made of PBMCs. The receptors derive from a woman between 65 and 79 years old in good health and CMV-seropositive.

The gene calls are TRBV25-1 and TRBJ2-1, with 8 nucleotides matching TRBD2. The V and J ends lost 1 base and 10 bases, in that order; junction bases with no gene match: 12. This CDR3 is built from 16 residues. Germline CDR1 is MGHDK and CDR2 is SYGVNS. DNA for the CDR3: TGTGCCAGCAGTGAATTCGCGGGAGGAACGTCAGGAGAGCAGTTCTTC. Translation: CASSEFAGGTSGEQFF.

The J gene is TRBJ2-7, the V gene TRBV30; D may be TRBD2 (6 bases). Trimming shortened V by 3 bases and J by 0 bases, and 18 bases separated the two germline ends. The CDR3 consists of 16 residues. Per germline, CDR1 GTSNPN and CDR2 SVGIG (reference sequence). CDR3 residues: CAWSPSGGLNSYEQYF. For the CDR3, the DNA is TGTGCCTGGAGCCCCTCCGGGGGACTGAACTCCTACGAGCAGTACTTC.

The chain uses TRBV30 and TRBJ2-1; no clear D. The ends were cut back, 2 bases at V and 6 bases at J, with 2 bases in the middle. Germline values: CDR1 GTSNPN, CDR2 SVGIG (reference sequence). This CDR3 is 10 amino acids long. CDR3 sequence: CAWSRNEQFF. CDR3 nucleotide sequence: TGTGCCTGGAGTCGCAATGAGCAGTTCTTC.

The rearrangement links TRBV27 to TRBJ2-7; D gene uncertain. Germline-derived CDR1 and CDR2 are MNHEY and SMNVEV (reference sequence). Trimming took off 6 bases at V and 3 bases at J, with 3 bases between the two ends. The CDR3 length is 10 residues. CDR3 region: CASSYYEQYF. The CDR3 DNA reads as TGTGCCAGCAGCTACTACGAGCAGTACTTC.

The chain is built from TRBV19 and TRBJ2-7, with 10 bases aligning to TRBD1. The V and J ends lost 7 bases and 2 bases, in that order; junction bases with no gene match: 5. The CDR3 is 14 amino acids. Germline V gene lookup returns CDR1 LNHDA and CDR2 SQIVND (reference sequence). The chain's CDR3 is CASTETGGPYEQYF. CDR3 in DNA: TGTGCCAGTACCGAGACAGGGGGCCCCTACGAGCAGTACTTC.

The chain couples TRBV7-2 to TRBJ1-5; D gene uncertain. This CDR3 has 13 amino acids. Looked up from germline, CDR1 is SGHTA and CDR2 is FQGNSA. V lost 4 bases to trimming and J lost 6 bases, with 10 bases between them. This CDR3 reads CASSSAGAQPQHF. CDR3 nucleotide sequence: TGTGCCAGCAGCTCGGCCGGAGCTCAGCCCCAGCATTTT.

The chain couples TRBV5-1 to TRBJ2-3; 7 bases align to TRBD1. V lost 2 bases and J lost 2; bases outside the gene matches: 5. Germline V CDR1 and CDR2: SGHRS, YFSETQ. The CDR3 consists of 15 residues. In DNA, the CDR3 is TGCGCCAGCAGCTTAGGACAGGCGATCACAGATACGCAGTATTTT. Translating it yields CASSLGQAITDTQYF.

CDR3 sequence: CASRGRLHYEQYF. CDR3 DNA: TGTGCCAGCAGGGGGCGGCTACACTACGAGCAGTACTTC. The V and J genes are TRBV28 and TRBJ2-7; a possible D gene is TRBD1 (5 bases). This CDR3 contains 13 residues. CDR1 and CDR2 from the germline V gene are MDHEN and SYDVKM. Between the trimmed V and J ends, which lost 6 bases and 3 bases, there was a span of 12 bases. Supplemented by reference TRBV28 and TRBJ2-7, the full variable domain reads DVKVTQSSRYLVKRTGEKVFLECVQDMDHENMFWYRQDPGLGLRLIYFSYDVKMKEKGDIPEGYSVSREKKERFSLILESASTNQTSMYLCASRGRLHYEQYFGPGTRLTVT.

This clone came up once. The chain couples TRBV21-1 to TRBJ1-5; the tabulated D call, TRBD1, remains unverified against the DNA. TRBV21-1 is labeled a pseudogene. This CDR3 has 17 amino acids. The CDR3 bases are TGTGCCAGCAGCCCCCGGGCGGACAGGGGGTTAAATCAGCCCCAGCATTTT. Amino acid sequence: CASSPRADRGLNQPQHF.

The chain is built from TRBV4-3 and TRBJ2-5; the match to TRBD2 covers 8 bases. The CDR3 has 15 amino acids. The trim removed 3 bases at V and 1 base at J, leaving 4 bases unmatched. Germline-derived CDR1 and CDR2 are LGHNA and YSLEER. The chain's CDR3 is CASSQLLAAQETQYF. CDR3 DNA sequence: TGCGCCAGCAGCCAGTTACTAGCGGCCCAAGAGACCCAGTACTTC.

This clone was seen just once. For the CDR3, the DNA is TGCGCCAGCAGCCAAGAGGACAGGGGGGCCTACGAGCAGTACTTC. Amino acids: CASSQEDRGAYEQYF. The chain links TRBV4-3 to TRBJ2-5; 10 nucleotides match TRBD1. The end of the DNA fits TRBJ2-7 better, so the J call may be wrong. Germline assignment: CDR1 LGHNA and CDR2 YSLEER. The CDR3 runs 15 residues.

The V call is TRBV2, the J call TRBJ2-3, with 16 bases that match TRBD2. CDR1 SNHLY and CDR2 FYNNEI come from the germline V gene. The CDR3 covers 19 residues. V lost 5 bases and J lost 5; bases outside the gene matches: 13. DNA of the CDR3: TGTGCCAGCAGTCCCGGGACTAGCGGGAGGGCCGGTGTGGGAGATACGCAGTATTTT. Translating it yields CASSPGTSGRAGVGDTQYF.

This rearrangement joins TRBV27 to TRBJ2-1, with 7 bases fitting TRBD2. This CDR3 comprises 16 residues. The V segment lost 5 bases and the J segment 0 bases; nucleotides outside the gene matches: 7. Germline V lookup: CDR1 MNHEY, CDR2 SMNVEV (reference sequence). The CDR3 reads CASSLLAVNSYNEQFF. The DNA for the CDR3 is TGTGCCAGCAGTCTCCTAGCGGTTAACTCCTACAATGAGCAGTTCTTC.

About this clone: Compared with germline, one end of the junction differs, possibly owing to a read error. J is TRBJ1-2 and V is TRBV30; possible D gene TRBD1, 6 bases. Germline CDR1 reads GTSNPN; CDR2 reads SVGIG (reference sequence). The CDR3 contains 14 residues. CDR3 sequence (DNA): TGTGCCTGGAGTAAGGACAGAATACGCTATGGCTACGCCTTC. This translates into CAWSKDRIRYGYAF.

This CDR3 is CASSPAQGTYSGNTIYF. The CDR3 coding sequence is TGTGCCAGCTCACCCGCACAGGGAACGTATTCTGGAAACACCATATATTTT. The chain uses TRBV18 and TRBJ1-3, with D maybe TRBD1 (6 bases). Germline lookup yields CDR1 KGHSH and CDR2 LQKENI. V lost 3 bases and J 1 base, leaving 16 bases between the germline ends. The CDR3 covers 17 residues.

The chain joins TRBV4-3 to TRBJ2-2, with 9 bases that match TRBD2. This CDR3 comprises 14 residues. Germline-derived CDR1 and CDR2 are LGHNA and YSLEER. V lost 4 bases and J lost 7; bases outside the gene matches: 4. CDR3 bases: TGCGCCAGCAGCCCGGGACTAGCTGTCGGGGAGCTGTTTTTT. Translation: CASSPGLAVGELFF.

This rearrangement joins TRBV2 to TRBJ2-1; 12 bases are a match to TRBD2. V lost 9 bases and J lost 5; bases outside the gene matches: 2. CDR1 SNHLY and CDR2 FYNNEI come from the germline V gene. The CDR3 totals 13 residues. The CDR3 nucleotides are TGTGCCAGGAGGACTAGCGGGAACAATGAGCAGTTCTTC. Encoded protein: CARRTSGNNEQFF. The full variable domain, its missing parts supplied by reference TRBV2 and TRBJ2-1, is EPEVTQTPSHQVTQMGQEVILRCVPISNHLYFYWYRQILGQKVEFLVSFYNNEISEKSEIFDDQFSVERPDGSNFTLKIRSTKLEDSAMYFCARRTSGNNEQFFGPGTRLTVL.

This clone showed up just once. The chain links TRBV20-1 to TRBJ2-5; weak D call: TRBD1 (5 bases). The CDR3 extends over 11 amino acids. V lost 5 bases to trimming and J lost 5 bases, with 9 bases between them. The germline V gene has CDR1 DFQATT and CDR2 SNEGSKA (reference sequence). The chain's CDR3 is CSAGARETQYF. CDR3 in DNA: TGCAGTGCTGGGGCACGGGAGACCCAGTACTTC.

A few counts support this clone. This chain uses TRBV18 with TRBJ1-1; 7 positions agree with TRBD1. Trimming cost V 6 bases and J 1 base; bases outside gene matches: 8. This CDR3 is built from 15 residues. Germline values: CDR1 KGHSH, CDR2 LQKENI. The CDR3 spells CASSGRGSKNTEAFF. The DNA of the CDR3 is TGTGCCAGCTCCGGCAGGGGGTCGAAGAACACTGAAGCTTTCTTT.

V is TRBV7-2 and J is TRBJ2-3; TRBD2 aligns across 7 bases. The junction had 8 bases not matched to a gene; V was cut back by 2 bases and J by 6 bases. CDR1 is SGHTA, CDR2 FQGNSA, per germline. The CDR3 runs to 15 residues. CDR3: CASSLQGLGRDTQYF. The CDR3 region has the DNA TGTGCCAGCAGCTTACAAGGACTAGGCCGGGATACGCAGTATTTT.

This chain uses TRBV2 with TRBJ2-7; 7 positions match TRBD1. The length of the CDR3 is 14 residues. The germline CDR1 and CDR2 sequences are SNHLY and FYNNEI. V trimming: 7 bases; J trimming: 4 bases; junction bases outside the gene matches: 10. Here the CDR3 reads CASTWDRAGYEQYF. CDR3 nucleotide sequence: TGTGCCAGCACTTGGGACAGAGCCGGGTACGAGCAGTACTTC.

This clone occurred once. The V gene is TRBV13, the J gene TRBJ1-2; 7 bases fit TRBD1. V shed 3 bases, J shed 0 bases, and the junction held 10 bases outside the gene matches. The CDR3 runs 17 residues. Looked up from germline, CDR1 is PRHDT and CDR2 is FYEKMQ (reference sequence). The CDR3 reads CASSLKKGANPNYGYTF. In DNA, the CDR3 is TGTGCCAGCAGCTTGAAAAAGGGGGCCAACCCTAACTATGGCTACACCTTC.

V gene TRBV4-2 combines with J gene TRBJ2-3; D is possibly TRBD1 (5 bases). The germline V gene encodes CDR1 LGHNA and CDR2 YNFKEQ. Trimming left V 0 bases short and J 2 bases short, with 12 bases between. The CDR3 runs 16 residues. CDR3 coding DNA: TGTGCCAGCAGCCAAGAAGGGGCCTACTCCACAGATACGCAGTATTTT. It specifies CASSQEGAYSTDTQYF.

This clone is judged medium-sized (0.01 to 0.1%). The CDR3 DNA follows: TGTGCCTCCAGAGGGGGGTACAGGGGCACTGAAGCTTTCTTT. This gives the protein CASRGGYRGTEAFF. The chain has TRBV28 and TRBJ1-1; 7 bases are a match to TRBD1. This CDR3 has 14 amino acids. The V and J ends lost 11 bases and 4 bases, in that order; junction bases with no gene match: 13. Germline V lookup: CDR1 MDHEN, CDR2 SYDVKM.

A single count supports this clone. Here the CDR3 DNA reads TGTGCCTGGAGTGTACCAGGGGCTGGGGCCAACGTCCTGACTTTC. It codes for CAWSVPGAGANVLTF. The V call is TRBV30, the J call TRBJ2-6; a weak D match, TRBD1 (6 bases). Deletions cut 0 bases from V and 2 bases from J, with 8 bases between. Germline V gene sequence: CDR1 GTSNPN, CDR2 SVGIG (reference sequence). The CDR3 contains 15 residues. Looking up the rest from reference TRBV30 and TRBJ2-6 gives the full variable domain: SQTIHQWPATLVQPVGSPLSLECTVEGTSNPNLYWYRQAAGRGLQLLFYSVGIGQISSEVPQNLSASRPQDRQFILSSKKLLLSDSGFYLCAWSVPGAGANVLTFGAGSRLTVL.

V usage is TRBV30 and J usage is TRBJ1-4, with 7 bases that match TRBD1. The length of the CDR3 is 12 residues. Per the germline V gene, CDR1 is GTSNPN and CDR2 is SVGIG (reference sequence). V gave up 2 bases and J gave up 7 bases; unmatched junction bases: 1. The CDR3 here is CAWSHRGEKLFF. The CDR3 DNA reads as TGTGCCTGGAGTCACAGGGGTGAAAAACTGTTTTTT.

As regards this clone: Different DNA sequences within this sample yield the same CDR3. This rearrangement joins TRBV6-5 to TRBJ1-5; TRBD1 might be the D (5 bases). Looked up from germline, CDR1 is MNHEY and CDR2 is SVGAGI. The CDR3 is 14 amino acids. V was cut by 3 bases and J by 7 bases, with 13 bases left in between. The CDR3 loop reads CASSYSGGNQPQHF. CDR3 nucleotide sequence: TGTGCCAGCAGTTATTCGGGGGGGAACCAGCCCCAGCATTTT.

The chain carries TRBV6-5 and TRBJ2-1, with a weak D call TRBD2 (6 bases). The CDR3 sequence is 14 residues long. Trimming left V 2 bases short and J 6 bases short, with 11 bases between. Germline CDR1 MNHEY, CDR2 SVGAGI. The CDR3 loop reads CASSYSGLSNEQFF. The CDR3 DNA is TGTGCCAGCAGTTACAGCGGACTAAGCAATGAGCAGTTCTTC.

As concerns this clone: A junction boundary mismatches the germline segment, possibly from a read error. The chain links TRBV7-7 to TRBJ2-1; D is unresolved. The CDR3 totals 13 residues. CDR1 SSHAT and CDR2 FNYEAQ come from the germline V gene (reference sequence). CDR3 sequence: CASSSAPGGEQFF. CDR3 sequence (DNA): TGTGCTAGCAGCTCAGCCCCCGGTGGTGAGCAGTTCTTC.